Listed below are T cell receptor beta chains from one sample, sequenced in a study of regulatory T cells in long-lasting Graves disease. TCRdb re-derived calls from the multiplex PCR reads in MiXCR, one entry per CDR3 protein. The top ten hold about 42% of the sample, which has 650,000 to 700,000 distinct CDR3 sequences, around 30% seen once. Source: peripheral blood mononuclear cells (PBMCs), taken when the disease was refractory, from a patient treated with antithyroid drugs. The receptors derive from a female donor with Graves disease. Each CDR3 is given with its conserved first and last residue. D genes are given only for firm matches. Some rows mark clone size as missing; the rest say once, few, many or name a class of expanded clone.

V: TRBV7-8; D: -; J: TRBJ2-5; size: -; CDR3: CASSKMTSGVGTQYF; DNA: TGTGCCAGCAGCAAAATGACTAGTGGAGTAGGGACCCAGTACTTC
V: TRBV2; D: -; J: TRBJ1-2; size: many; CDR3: CASSERQLGGYTF; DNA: TGTGCCAGCAGTGAGCGACAGTTGGGGGGCTACACCTTC
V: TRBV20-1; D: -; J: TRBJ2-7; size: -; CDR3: CSARDPEDLNPYSYEQYF; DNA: TGCAGTGCTAGAGATCCCGAGGACCTAAATCCTTACTCCTACGAGCAGTACTTC
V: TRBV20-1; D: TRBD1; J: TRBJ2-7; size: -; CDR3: CSARDPGQVGYEQYF; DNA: TGCAGTGCTAGAGATCCGGGACAGGTCGGGTACGAGCAGTACTTC
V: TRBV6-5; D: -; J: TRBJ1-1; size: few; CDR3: CASSYNPDTEAFF; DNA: TGTGCCAGCAGTTACAACCCGGATACTGAAGCTTTCTTT
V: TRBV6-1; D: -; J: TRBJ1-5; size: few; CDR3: CASKSHPERHQPQHF; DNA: TGTGCCAGCAAGTCACACCCGGAGAGGCATCAGCCCCAGCATTTT
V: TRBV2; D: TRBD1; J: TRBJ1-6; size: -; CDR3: CASNRGYNSPLHF; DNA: TGTGCCAGCAACAGGGGCTATAATTCACCCCTCCACTTT
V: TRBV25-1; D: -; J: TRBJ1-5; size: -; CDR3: CASSDSGAHQPQHF; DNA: TGTGCCAGCAGTGACTCGGGGGCACATCAGCCCCAGCATTTT
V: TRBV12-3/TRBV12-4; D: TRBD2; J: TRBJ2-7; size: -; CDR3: CASRAGGSSYEQYF; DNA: TGTGCCAGCAGGGCGGGAGGCTCCTCCTACGAGCAGTACTTC
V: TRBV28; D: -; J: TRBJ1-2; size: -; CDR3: CASSQESSRGYANHGYTF; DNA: TGTGCCAGCAGCCAAGAATCCAGTCGAGGTTACGCTAACCATGGCTACACCTTC
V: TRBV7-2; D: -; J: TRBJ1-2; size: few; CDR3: CASSPGTRIGSGYTF; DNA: TGTGCCAGCAGCCCCGGGACACGAATTGGTAGTGGCTACACCTTC
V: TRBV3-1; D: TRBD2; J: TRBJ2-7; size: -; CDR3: CASSQDPRTSGSYEQYF; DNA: TGTGCCAGCAGCCAAGATCCCCGGACTAGCGGGAGCTACGAGCAGTACTTC
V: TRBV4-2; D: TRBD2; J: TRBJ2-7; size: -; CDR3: CASSVWTSGYEQYF; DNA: TGTGCCAGCAGTGTGTGGACTAGCGGTTACGAGCAGTACTTC
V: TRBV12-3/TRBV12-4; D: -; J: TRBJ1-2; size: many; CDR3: CASRAVGDLGYTF; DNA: TGTGCCAGCAGAGCGGTAGGGGACTTGGGCTACACCTTC
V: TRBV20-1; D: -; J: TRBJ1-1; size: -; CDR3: CSARVPMNTEAFF; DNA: TGCAGTGCTAGGGTGCCTATGAACACTGAAGCTTTCTTT
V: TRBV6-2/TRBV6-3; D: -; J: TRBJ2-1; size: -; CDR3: CASRLSPAGLDEQFF; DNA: TGTGCCAGCCGCCTGAGTCCCGCTGGGTTGGATGAGCAGTTCTTC
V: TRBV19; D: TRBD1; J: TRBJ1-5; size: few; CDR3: CASKNDRGNQPQHF; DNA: TGTGCCAGTAAGAATGACAGGGGCAATCAGCCCCAGCATTTT
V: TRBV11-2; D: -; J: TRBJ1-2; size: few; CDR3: CASSLGSRSQGYTF; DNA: TGTGCCAGCAGCTTGGGAAGTAGGTCTCAAGGCTACACCTTC
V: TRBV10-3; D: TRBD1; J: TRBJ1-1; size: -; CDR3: CAIRTRTGGTEAFF; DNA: TGTGCCATCAGGACAAGGACAGGGGGCACTGAAGCTTTCTTT
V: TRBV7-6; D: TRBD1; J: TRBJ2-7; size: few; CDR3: CASSLAPGQGTYEQYF; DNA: TGTGCCAGCAGCTTAGCCCCGGGACAGGGAACCTACGAGCAGTACTTC
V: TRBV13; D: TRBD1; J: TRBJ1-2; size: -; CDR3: CASSLGDRGQGGYTF; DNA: TGTGCCAGCAGCTTGGGGGACAGGGGGCAGGGTGGCTACACCTTC
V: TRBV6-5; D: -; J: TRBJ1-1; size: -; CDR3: CASSSTGSTEAFF; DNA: TGTGCCAGCAGTTCAACAGGGAGCACTGAAGCTTTCTTT
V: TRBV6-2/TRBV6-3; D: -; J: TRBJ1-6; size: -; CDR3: CASSFPQGGGSPLHF; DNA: TGTGCCAGCAGTTTCCCACAGGGAGGGGGTTCACCCCTCCACTTT
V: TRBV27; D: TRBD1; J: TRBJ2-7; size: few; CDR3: CASRPTGGGYEQYF; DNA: TGTGCCAGCAGGCCTACAGGGGGCGGGTACGAGCAGTACTTC
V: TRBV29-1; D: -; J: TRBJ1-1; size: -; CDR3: CSVEESGNTEAFF; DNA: TGCAGCGTTGAAGAATCCGGTAACACTGAAGCTTTCTTT
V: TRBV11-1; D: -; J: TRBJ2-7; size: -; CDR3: CASSIGEYYEQYF; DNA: TGTGCCAGCAGCATCGGGGAGTACTACGAGCAGTACTTC
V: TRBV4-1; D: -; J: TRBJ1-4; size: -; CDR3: CASSQGPRTLGEKLFF; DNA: TGCGCCAGCAGCCAGGGCCCTCGGACATTGGGTGAAAAACTGTTTTTT
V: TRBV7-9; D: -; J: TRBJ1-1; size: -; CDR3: CASSLGWAGGKGAFF; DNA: TGTGCCAGCAGCTTAGGGTGGGCAGGAGGTAAGGGAGCTTTCTTT
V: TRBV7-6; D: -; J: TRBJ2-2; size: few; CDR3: CASTLRISPNTGELFF; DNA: TGTGCCAGCACCCTAAGGATCAGTCCGAACACCGGGGAGCTGTTTTTT
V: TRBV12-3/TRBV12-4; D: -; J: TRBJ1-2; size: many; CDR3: CASSEIQANYGYTF; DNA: TGTGCCAGCAGTGAAATCCAGGCTAACTATGGCTACACCTTC
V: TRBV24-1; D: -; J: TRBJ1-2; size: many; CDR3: CATSDNVGYTF; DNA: TGTGCCACCAGTGATAATGTAGGTTACACCTTC
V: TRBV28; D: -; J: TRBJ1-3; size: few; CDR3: CASSSAESSGNTIYF; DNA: TGTGCCAGCAGTTCTGCAGAGAGCTCTGGAAACACCATATATTTT
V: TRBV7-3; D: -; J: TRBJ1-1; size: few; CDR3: CASSLEAGRMAGAEAFF; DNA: TGTGCCAGCAGCTTAGAGGCAGGGAGGATGGCTGGCGCTGAAGCTTTCTTT
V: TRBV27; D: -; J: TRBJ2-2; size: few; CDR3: CASHRGVTGELFF; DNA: TGTGCCAGCCACCGAGGGGTGACCGGGGAGCTGTTTTTT
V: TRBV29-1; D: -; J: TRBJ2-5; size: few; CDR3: CSVEALAETQYF; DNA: TGCAGCGTTGAAGCTTTAGCTGAGACCCAGTACTTC
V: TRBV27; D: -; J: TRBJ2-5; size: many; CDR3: CASSLSGQGGETQYF; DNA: TGTGCCAGCAGTTTATCGGGGCAAGGGGGGGAGACCCAGTACTTC
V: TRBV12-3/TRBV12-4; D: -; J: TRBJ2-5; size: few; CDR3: CASSLRVSFLGASQKETQYF; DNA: TGTGCCAGCAGTTTACGTGTATCTTTCCTGGGGGCTAGTCAAAAAGAGACCCAGTACTTC
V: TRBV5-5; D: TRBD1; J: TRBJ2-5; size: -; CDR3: CASSLSTGGLKRETQYF; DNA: TGTGCCAGCAGCTTGTCGACAGGGGGTTTAAAACGAGAGACCCAGTACTTC
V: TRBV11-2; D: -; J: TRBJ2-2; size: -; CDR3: CASSLLVTNTGELFF; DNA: TGTGCCAGCAGCTTATTAGTAACCAACACCGGGGAGCTGTTTTTT
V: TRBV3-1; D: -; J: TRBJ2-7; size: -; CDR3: CASSQDAGVPYEQYF; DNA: TGTGCCAGCAGCCAAGATGCAGGGGTTCCCTACGAGCAGTACTTC
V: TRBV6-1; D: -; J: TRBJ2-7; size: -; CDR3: CASSVGGPAGEQYF; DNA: TGTGCCAGCAGTGTGGGTGGGCCCGCCGGCGAGCAGTACTTC
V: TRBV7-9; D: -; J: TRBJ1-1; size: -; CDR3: CASSLMSGMNTEAFF; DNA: TGTGCCAGCAGCTTGATGAGCGGGATGAACACTGAAGCTTTCTTT
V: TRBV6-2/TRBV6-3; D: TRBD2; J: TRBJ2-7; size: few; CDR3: CASRPGLALKTSCVQYF; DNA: TGTGCCAGCAGACCGGGACTAGCGCTCAAAACGTCTTGCGTGCAGTACTTC
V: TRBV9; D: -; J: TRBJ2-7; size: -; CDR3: CASSVGPSSPYEQYF; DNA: TGTGCCAGCAGCGTAGGGCCAAGCAGCCCCTACGAGCAGTACTTC
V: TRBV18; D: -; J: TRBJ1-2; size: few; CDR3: CASSPGTPSLEGYTF; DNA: TGTGCCAGCTCACCAGGGACGCCCTCGCTGGAAGGCTACACCTTC
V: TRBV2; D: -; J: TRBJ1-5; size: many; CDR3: CASSVGQPQHF; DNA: TGTGCCAGCAGCGTTGGTCAGCCCCAGCATTTT
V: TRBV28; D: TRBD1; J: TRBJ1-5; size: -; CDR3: CASSLGQPLEPQHF; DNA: TGTGCCAGCAGTTTGGGACAGCCTCTGGAGCCCCAGCATTTT
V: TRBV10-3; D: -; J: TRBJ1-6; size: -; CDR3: CAIKPSGPNSPLHF; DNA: TGTGCCATCAAACCATCAGGGCCTAATTCACCCCTCCACTTT
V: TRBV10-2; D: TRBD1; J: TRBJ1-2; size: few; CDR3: CASRGQGEKGYTF; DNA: TGCGCCAGCAGAGGACAGGGTGAAAAGGGCTACACCTTC
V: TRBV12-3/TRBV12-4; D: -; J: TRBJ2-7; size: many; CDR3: CASSALGGHYEQYF; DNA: TGTGCCAGCAGTGCCCTTGGGGGGCACTACGAGCAGTACTTC
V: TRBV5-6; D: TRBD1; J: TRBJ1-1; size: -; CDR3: CASRYIAGTGAEAFF; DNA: TGTGCCAGCAGATATATCGCCGGGACAGGCGCTGAAGCTTTCTTT
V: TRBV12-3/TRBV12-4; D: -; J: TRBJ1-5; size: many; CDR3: CASSLLQGNQPQHF; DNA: TGTGCCAGCAGCCTACTCCAGGGGAATCAGCCCCAGCATTTT
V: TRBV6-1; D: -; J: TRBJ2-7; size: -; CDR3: CATNRGRSYEQYF; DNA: TGTGCCACCAACCGGGGCAGGTCCTACGAGCAGTACTTC
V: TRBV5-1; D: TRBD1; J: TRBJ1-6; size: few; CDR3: CASSLDRGFSDSPLHF; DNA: TGCGCCAGCAGCTTGGACAGGGGGTTCTCCGATTCACCCCTCCACTTT
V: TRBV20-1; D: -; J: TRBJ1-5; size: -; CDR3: CSASKGFSNQPQHF; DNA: TGCAGTGCTAGCAAAGGTTTTAGCAATCAGCCCCAGCATTTT
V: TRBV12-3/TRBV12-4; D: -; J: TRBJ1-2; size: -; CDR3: CASSFSGNGYTF; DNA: TGTGCCAGCAGTTTTTCGGGGAATGGCTACACCTTC
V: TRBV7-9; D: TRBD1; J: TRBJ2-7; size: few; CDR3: CASRSLPGQGYSSEQYF; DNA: TGTGCCAGCAGATCACTACCCGGACAGGGATATTCCTCCGAGCAGTACTTC
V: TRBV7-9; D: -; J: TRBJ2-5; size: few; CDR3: CASSSGLANQETQYF; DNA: TGTGCCAGCAGCTCAGGTTTAGCCAACCAAGAGACCCAGTACTTC
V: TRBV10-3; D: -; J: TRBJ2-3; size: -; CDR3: CAIRGAGRVVDTQYF; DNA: TGTGCCATCAGGGGAGCAGGGCGGGTGGTAGATACGCAGTATTTT
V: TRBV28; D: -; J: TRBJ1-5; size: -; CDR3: CASSDSVGNQPQHF; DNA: TGTGCCAGCTCGGACAGCGTGGGCAATCAGCCCCAGCATTTT